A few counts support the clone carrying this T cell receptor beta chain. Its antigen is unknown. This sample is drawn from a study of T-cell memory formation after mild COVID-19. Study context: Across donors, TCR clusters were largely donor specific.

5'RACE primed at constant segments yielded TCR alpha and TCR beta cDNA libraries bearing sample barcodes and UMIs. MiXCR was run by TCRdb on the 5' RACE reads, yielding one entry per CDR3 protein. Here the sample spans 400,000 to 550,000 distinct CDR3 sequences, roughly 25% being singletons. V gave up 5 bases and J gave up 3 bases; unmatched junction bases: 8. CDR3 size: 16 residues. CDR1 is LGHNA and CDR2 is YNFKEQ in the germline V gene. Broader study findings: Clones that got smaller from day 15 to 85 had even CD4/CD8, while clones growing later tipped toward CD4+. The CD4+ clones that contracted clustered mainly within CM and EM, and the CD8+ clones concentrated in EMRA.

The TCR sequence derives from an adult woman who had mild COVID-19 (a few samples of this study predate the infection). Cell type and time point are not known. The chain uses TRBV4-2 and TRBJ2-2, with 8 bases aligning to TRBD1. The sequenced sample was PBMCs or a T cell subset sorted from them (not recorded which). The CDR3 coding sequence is TGTGCCAGCAGCTTCCGGACAGGGTACGACACCGGGGAGCTGTTTTTT. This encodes CASSFRTGYDTGELFF.